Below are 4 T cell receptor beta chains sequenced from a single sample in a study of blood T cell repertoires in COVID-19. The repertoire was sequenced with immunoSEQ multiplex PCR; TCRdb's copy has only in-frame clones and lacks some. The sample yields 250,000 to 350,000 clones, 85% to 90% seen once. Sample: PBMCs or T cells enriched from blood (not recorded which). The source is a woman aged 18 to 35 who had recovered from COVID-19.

This CDR3 is CASSESLAGSGANVLTF. CDR3 sequence (DNA): TGTGCCAGCAGTGAGAGTCTAGCGGGGTCTGGGGCCAACGTCCTGACTTTC. The rearrangement uses TRBV6-1 and TRBJ2-6, with 9 positions matching TRBD2. Germline CDR1 MNHNS, CDR2 SASEGT. CDR3 length equals 17 residues. V was pared by 3 bases and J by 1 base, with 4 bases of the junction left unmatched.

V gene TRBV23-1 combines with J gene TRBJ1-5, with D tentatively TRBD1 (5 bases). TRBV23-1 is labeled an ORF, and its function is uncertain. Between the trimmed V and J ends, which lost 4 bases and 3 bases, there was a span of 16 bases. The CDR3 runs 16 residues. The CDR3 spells CASSLRQSDINQPQHF. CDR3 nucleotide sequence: TGCGCCAGCAGTCTTAGACAGAGTGATATCAATCAGCCCCAGCATTTT.

The DNA of the CDR3 is TGTGCCTGGAGTGTGGGCAGGCCAATCTACGAGCAGTACTTC. This sequence encodes CAWSVGRPIYEQYF. The chain links TRBV30 to TRBJ2-7, with D uncertain. CDR3 size: 14 residues. Trimming cost V 0 bases and J 3 bases, with 12 bases left between them. CDR1 and CDR2 (germline): GTSNPN, SVGIG (reference sequence).

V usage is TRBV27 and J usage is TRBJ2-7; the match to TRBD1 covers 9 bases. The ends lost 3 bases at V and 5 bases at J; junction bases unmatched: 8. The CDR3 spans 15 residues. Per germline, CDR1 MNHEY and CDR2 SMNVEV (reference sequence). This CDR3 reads CASSFSGTGLNEQYF. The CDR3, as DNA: TGTGCCAGCAGTTTTTCGGGGACAGGGTTAAACGAGCAGTACTTC.